The clone carrying this TCR beta chain came up many times. What it binds is not known. The CDR3 contains 18 residues. The J segment lost 1 base and the V segment lost 0 bases, leaving 6 bases of the junction unmatched. Germline lookup yields CDR1 SGDLS and CDR2 YYNGEE. Researchers used genomic DNA as the template to profile TCR beta VDJ and CDR3. MiXCR, run by TCRdb on the reads, gives a single entry per CDR3 protein. The sample records about 420,000 distinct CDR3 sequences, around 68% being singletons. The sample is drawn from a study of CD8+CD57+ T cells in acquired aplastic anemia. Study context: The average for DNA from sorted CD4+ and CD8+ cells was around 3.5 ug. The study's findings and limits: For CD8+ Simpson's diversity, patients and controls showed no significant difference. Between patients and controls, 25 to 30 CD8+ CDR3 sequences were found in common.

This chain connects TRBV9 to TRBJ2-2; 10 nucleotides align to TRBD2. Specimen: sorted CD4+, CD8+, or CD8+CD57+ T cells (not recorded which) from PBMCs. The clonotype was recovered from a human donor in good health, serving as a control. CDR3 loop: CASSVVLGTSENTGELFF. Written as DNA, the CDR3 is TGTGCCAGCAGCGTAGTTCTAGGGACTAGCGAGAACACCGGGGAGCTGTTTTTT.